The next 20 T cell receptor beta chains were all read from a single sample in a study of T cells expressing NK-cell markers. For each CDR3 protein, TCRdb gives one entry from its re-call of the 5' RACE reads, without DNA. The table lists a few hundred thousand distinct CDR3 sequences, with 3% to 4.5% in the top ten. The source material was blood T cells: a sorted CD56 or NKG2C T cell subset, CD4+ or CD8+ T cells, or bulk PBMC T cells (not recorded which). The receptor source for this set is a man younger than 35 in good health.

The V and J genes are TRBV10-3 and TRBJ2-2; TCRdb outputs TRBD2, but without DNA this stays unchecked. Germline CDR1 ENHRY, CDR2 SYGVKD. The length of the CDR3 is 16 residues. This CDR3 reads CAISESVQGLGGELFF.

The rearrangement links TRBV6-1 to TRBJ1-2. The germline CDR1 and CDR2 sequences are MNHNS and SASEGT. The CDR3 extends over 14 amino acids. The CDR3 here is CASRAAIANYGYTF.

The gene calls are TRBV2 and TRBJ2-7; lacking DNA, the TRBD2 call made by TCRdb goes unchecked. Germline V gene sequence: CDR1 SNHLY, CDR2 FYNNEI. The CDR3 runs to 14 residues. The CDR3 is CASKPLTETYEQYF. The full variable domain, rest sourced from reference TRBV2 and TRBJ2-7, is EPEVTQTPSHQVTQMGQEVILRCVPISNHLYFYWYRQILGQKVEFLVSFYNNEISEKSEIFDDQFSVERPDGSNFTLKIRSTKLEDSAMYFCASKPLTETYEQYFGPGTRLTVT.

Here the CDR3 reads CASSLALVAGMNTGELFF. V is TRBV7-2 and J is TRBJ2-2. The CDR3 is 18 residues long. Germline CDR1 and CDR2: SGHTA and FQGNSA.

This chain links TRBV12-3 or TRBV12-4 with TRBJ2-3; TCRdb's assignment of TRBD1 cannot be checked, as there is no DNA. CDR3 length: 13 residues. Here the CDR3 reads CASSSPGHYSQYF.

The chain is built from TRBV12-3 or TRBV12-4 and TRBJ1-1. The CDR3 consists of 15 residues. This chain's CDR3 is CASSNSGTSNTEAFF.

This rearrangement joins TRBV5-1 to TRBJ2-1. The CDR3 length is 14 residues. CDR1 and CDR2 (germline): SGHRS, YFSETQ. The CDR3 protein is CASSLDVARNEQFF.

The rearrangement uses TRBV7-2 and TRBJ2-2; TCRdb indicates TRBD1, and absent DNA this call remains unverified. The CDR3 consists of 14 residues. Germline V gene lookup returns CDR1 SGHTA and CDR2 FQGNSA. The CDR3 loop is CASSLIYRSGELFF. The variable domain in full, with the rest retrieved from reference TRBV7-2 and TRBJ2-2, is GAGVSQSPSNKVTEKGKDVELRCDPISGHTALYWYRQSLGQGLEFLIYFQGNSAPDKSGLPSDRFSAERTGGSVSTLTIQRTQQEDSAVYLCASSLIYRSGELFFGEGSRLTVL.

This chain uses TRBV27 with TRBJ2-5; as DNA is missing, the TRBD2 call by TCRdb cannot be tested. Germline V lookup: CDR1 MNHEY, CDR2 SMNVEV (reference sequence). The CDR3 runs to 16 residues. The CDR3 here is CASKGTSGGYQETQYF.

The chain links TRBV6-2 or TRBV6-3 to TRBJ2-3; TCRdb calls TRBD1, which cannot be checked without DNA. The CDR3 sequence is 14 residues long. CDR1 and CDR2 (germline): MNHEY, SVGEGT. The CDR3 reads CASSYSGTPHPQYF.

The CDR3 loop is CASSGQGRSNSPLHF. The chain employs TRBV12-3 or TRBV12-4 and TRBJ1-6; TCRdb selects TRBD1, and the lack of DNA leaves this call unchecked. The CDR3 extends over 15 amino acids.

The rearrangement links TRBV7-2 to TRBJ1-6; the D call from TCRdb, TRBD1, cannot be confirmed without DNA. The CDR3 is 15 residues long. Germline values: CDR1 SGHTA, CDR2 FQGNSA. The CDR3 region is CASSSGRGRNSPLHF.

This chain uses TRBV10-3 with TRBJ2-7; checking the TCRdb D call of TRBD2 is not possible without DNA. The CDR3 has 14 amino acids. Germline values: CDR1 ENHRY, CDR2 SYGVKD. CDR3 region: CAISGEDGVGEQYF.

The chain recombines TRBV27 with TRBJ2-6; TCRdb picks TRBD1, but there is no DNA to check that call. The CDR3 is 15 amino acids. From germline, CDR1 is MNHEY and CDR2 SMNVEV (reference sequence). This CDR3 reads CASTSTGSGANVLTF.

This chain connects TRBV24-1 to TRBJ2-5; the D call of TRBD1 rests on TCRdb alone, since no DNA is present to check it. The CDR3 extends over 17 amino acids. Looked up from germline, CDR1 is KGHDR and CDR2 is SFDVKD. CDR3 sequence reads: CATSDQKARGVEETQYF.

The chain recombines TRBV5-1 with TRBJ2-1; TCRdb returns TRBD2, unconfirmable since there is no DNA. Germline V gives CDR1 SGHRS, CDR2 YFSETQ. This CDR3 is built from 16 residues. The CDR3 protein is CASSYGGTSGNNEQFF.

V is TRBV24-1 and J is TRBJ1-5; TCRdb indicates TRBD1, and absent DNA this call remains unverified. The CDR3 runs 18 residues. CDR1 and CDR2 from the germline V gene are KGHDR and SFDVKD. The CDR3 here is CATSDLRRTSTRRGFQHF.

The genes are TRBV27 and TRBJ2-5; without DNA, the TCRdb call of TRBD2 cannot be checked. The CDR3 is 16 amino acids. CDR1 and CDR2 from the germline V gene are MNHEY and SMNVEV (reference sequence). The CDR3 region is CASSPGTSGTQETQYF.

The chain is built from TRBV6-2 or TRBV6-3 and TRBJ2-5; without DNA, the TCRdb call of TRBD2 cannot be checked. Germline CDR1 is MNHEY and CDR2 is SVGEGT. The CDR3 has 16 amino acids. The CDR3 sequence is CASRRRVAGYQETQYF.

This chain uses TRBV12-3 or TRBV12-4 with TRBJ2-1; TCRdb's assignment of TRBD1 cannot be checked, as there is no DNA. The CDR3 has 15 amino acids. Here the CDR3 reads CASSPAGTGRNEQFF.